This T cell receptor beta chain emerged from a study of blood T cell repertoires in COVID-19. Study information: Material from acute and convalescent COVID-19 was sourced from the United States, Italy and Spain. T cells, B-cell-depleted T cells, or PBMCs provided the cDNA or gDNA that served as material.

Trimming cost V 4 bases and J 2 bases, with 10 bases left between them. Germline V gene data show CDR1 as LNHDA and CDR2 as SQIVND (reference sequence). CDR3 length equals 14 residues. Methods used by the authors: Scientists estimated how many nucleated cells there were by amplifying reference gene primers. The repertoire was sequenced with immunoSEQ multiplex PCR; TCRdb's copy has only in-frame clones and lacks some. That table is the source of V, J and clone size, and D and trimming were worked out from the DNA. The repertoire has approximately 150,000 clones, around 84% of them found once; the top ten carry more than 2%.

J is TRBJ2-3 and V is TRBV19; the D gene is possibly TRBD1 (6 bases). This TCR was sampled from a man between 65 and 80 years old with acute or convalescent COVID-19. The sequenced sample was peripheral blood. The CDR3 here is CASSNTGITDTQYF. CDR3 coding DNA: TGTGCCAGTAGTAATACAGGGATCACAGATACGCAGTATTTT.